This TCR beta chain appears in the sequencing data of a study of response to subunit inactivated influenza vaccine. Overall study results and limits: T cells newly recruited by each seasonal influenza vaccination are few, the authors suggested.

TCRdb reprocessed the RT-PCR reads via MiXCR and lists one record per CDR3 protein. The repertoire holds hundreds of thousands of distinct CDR3 sequences, with about 15% as singletons. This clonotype was observed a handful of times. Its antigen is currently unknown. The receptor comes from a man in his fifties or sixties who received an inactivated influenza vaccine. This specimen was PBMCs from blood, taken 11 to 12 days after vaccination.

CDR3 sequence: CSAGDRFSYEQYF. The DNA of the CDR3 is TGCAGTGCTGGGGACAGGTTTTCCTACGAGCAGTACTTC. The chain has TRBV20-1 and TRBJ2-7, with 8 bases that match TRBD1. The J segment lost 1 base and the V segment lost 5 bases, leaving 4 bases of the junction unmatched. Germline assignment: CDR1 DFQATT and CDR2 SNEGSKA (reference sequence). The CDR3 sequence is 13 residues long.